This entry lists 13 T cell receptor beta chains sequenced from one sample in a study of T cells in Graves' hyperthyroidism and ophthalmopathy. Amplified regions were TCR beta CDR3 sequences from RNA transcripts. The study used the HTBI primer set for a first-round RT-PCR of the TCR CDR3. TCRdb re-analysed the multiplex PCR reads in MiXCR, keeping a single row per CDR3 protein. The repertoire holds around 690,000 distinct CDR3 sequences, around a sixth seen once, with around a sixth in the top ten. Sequenced: blood. Every receptor here comes from a man in his fifties with Graves' hyperthyroidism.

The chain employs TRBV7-3 and TRBJ2-3, with 8 bases lining up with TRBD1. CDR3 length: 16 residues. From germline, CDR1 is SGHTA and CDR2 FQGTGA. V lost 2 bases and J lost 1; bases outside the gene matches: 5. The CDR3 DNA sequence: TGTGCCAGCAGCTTATTCGTGACAGGGGGCACAGATACGCAGTATTTT. It translates to CASSLFVTGGTDTQYF.

Regarding this clonotype: The CDR3 carries no conserved terminal phenylalanine or tryptophan, so it likely arises from a read error. The CDR3 DNA sequence: TGTGCCAGCAGTCTCCTGAACACTGAAGCTTTCCTT. This sequence encodes CASSLLNTEAFL. V usage is TRBV28 and J usage is TRBJ1-1; no firm D call. V lost 5 bases, J lost 0 bases, and 4 bases lay in between. The CDR3 is 12 residues long. The germline gives CDR1 MDHEN, CDR2 SYDVKM.

V usage is TRBV28 and J usage is TRBJ2-7; 11 bases fit TRBD2. The CDR3 length is 17 residues. Germline values: CDR1 MDHEN, CDR2 SYDVKM. V shed 4 bases, J shed 6 bases, and the junction held 14 bases outside the gene matches. The CDR3 spells CASSSPGLAGGLSEQYF. CDR3 sequence (DNA): TGTGCCAGCAGTTCACCCGGGCTAGCGGGAGGCCTCTCCGAGCAGTACTTC.

This clonotype was seen only a few times. The chain combines TRBV6-1 with TRBJ1-1, with 10 bases aligning to TRBD1. The CDR3 length is 13 residues. In germline, CDR1 is MNHNS, CDR2 SASEGT. The J segment lost 5 bases and the V segment lost 8 bases, leaving 5 bases of the junction unmatched. CDR3 coding DNA: TGTGCCAGCGGGGACAGGGGTTGGACTGAAGCTTTCTTT. Its translation: CASGDRGWTEAFF.

This clonotype was counted many times. The rearrangement uses TRBV28 and TRBJ2-5; D is possibly TRBD1 (6 bases). Germline CDR1 and CDR2: MDHEN and SYDVKM. This CDR3 is 14 amino acids long. Trimming removed 4 bases from V and 5 bases from J, with 14 bases in between. The CDR3 bases are TGTGCCAGCAGTTCTGGACAGCCTCCGGAGACCCAGTACTTC. Protein product: CASSSGQPPETQYF.

The chain joins TRBV20-1 to TRBJ1-2; D remains ambiguous. Trimming removed 0 bases at V and 6 bases at J, with 11 bases between. Germline lookup yields CDR1 DFQATT and CDR2 SNEGSKA (reference sequence). The CDR3 extends over 13 amino acids. The CDR3 nucleotides are TGCAGTGCTAGAGATTCAGGTGGACATGGCTACACCTTC. This translates into CSARDSGGHGYTF.

This clonotype was picked up one time. This chain links TRBV5-6 with TRBJ1-4; a possible D gene is TRBD1 (5 bases). V lost 0 bases, J lost 10 bases, and 7 bases lay in between. The CDR3 is made up of 12 amino acids. Germline CDR1 reads SGHDT; CDR2 reads YYEEEE. CDR3 in amino acids: CASSLGGRKLFF. The CDR3 bases are TGTGCCAGCAGCTTGGGGGGCAGAAAACTGTTTTTT.

J is TRBJ2-7 and V is TRBV4-2; D may be TRBD2 (6 bases). The CDR3 is 15 residues long. CDR1 is LGHNA, CDR2 YNFKEQ, per germline. Trimming stripped 1 base from V and 5 bases from J, with 15 bases between. The CDR3 DNA reads TGTGCCAGCAGCCAAGCGGATAGCGGCCGGGACGAGCAGTACTTC. Its translation: CASSQADSGRDEQYF.

This clonotype was seen ten or more times. V gene TRBV6-6 combines with J gene TRBJ2-7; 10 bases fit TRBD1. This CDR3 comprises 18 residues. J was trimmed by 4 bases and V by 0 bases; bases with no gene match: 12. From germline, CDR1 is MNHNY and CDR2 SVGAGI (reference sequence). The CDR3 bases are TGTGCCAGCAGTTACTCTCGAGACAGGGGGCGGATTGGGTACGAGCAGTACTTC. Translating it yields CASSYSRDRGRIGYEQYF.

This clonotype was detected ten times or more. V usage is TRBV7-2 and J usage is TRBJ1-6; D might be TRBD1 (5 bases). The germline V gene encodes CDR1 SGHTA and CDR2 FQGNSA. The length of the CDR3 is 13 residues. V was cut by 7 bases and J by 9 bases, with 13 bases left in between. The CDR3: CASMGQGLSPLHF. The CDR3 bases are TGTGCCAGCATGGGGCAGGGTCTTTCACCCCTCCACTTT. The entire variable domain, with the rest obtained from reference TRBV7-2 and TRBJ1-6, is as follows: GAGVSQSPSNKVTEKGKDVELRCDPISGHTALYWYRQSLGQGLEFLIYFQGNSAPDKSGLPSDRFSAERTGGSVSTLTIQRTQQEDSAVYLCASMGQGLSPLHFGNGTRLTVT.

This clonotype showed up many times. This chain joins TRBV20-1 and TRBJ1-5; maybe TRBD1 (5 bases). In germline, CDR1 is DFQATT, CDR2 SNEGSKA (reference sequence). The ends were cut back, 7 bases at V and 5 bases at J, with 18 bases in the middle. The CDR3 totals 14 residues. CDR3 amino acids: CSVRAGRRDQPQHF. In DNA form, the CDR3 reads TGCAGTGTTAGGGCAGGGAGGAGGGATCAGCCCCAGCATTTT.

In this sample, this clonotype turned up a few times. The rearrangement joins TRBV13 to TRBJ2-4; the D is unclear. The germline gives CDR1 PRHDT, CDR2 FYEKMQ (reference sequence). V lost 5 bases and J 2 bases, leaving 10 bases between the germline ends. The CDR3 length is 14 residues. The CDR3 loop is CASSNPSTKNIQYF. Written as DNA, the CDR3 is TGTGCCAGCAGCAATCCATCCACCAAAAACATTCAGTACTTC.

This clonotype was seen more than once but under ten times. The chain links TRBV19 to TRBJ2-2; the D gene is possibly TRBD1 (6 bases). The V end lost 4 bases, the J end lost 7 bases, and 16 bases lay between the germline ends. The germline V gene has CDR1 LNHDA and CDR2 SQIVND (reference sequence). The CDR3 is made up of 15 amino acids. This chain's CDR3 is CASSNDRNAYGELFF. The CDR3 coding sequence is TGTGCCAGTAGTAACGACAGGAATGCTTACGGGGAGCTGTTTTTT.